What follows is one T cell receptor beta chain and its context. The antigen remains unidentified. Profiling relied on immunoSEQ multiplex PCR, and the TCRdb table lists in-frame clones only, not all of them. The sample lists 25,000 to 35,000 clones; 89% were seen once. This sample stems from a study of a mutant IDH1 vaccine in newly diagnosed glioma. The wider study: First vaccine doses came 4-6 weeks after radiotherapy alone, or with temozolomide cycles. Treated patients were around 60% male, roughly 40% female, mean age approximately 41 years.

The CDR3 spans 16 residues. Germline V gene lookup returns CDR1 LGHNA and CDR2 YNFKEQ. The V gene end was trimmed by 7 bases and the J gene end by 6 bases; junction bases not matched to a gene: 5. General study points: The study observed vaccine-induced immune responses in 93.3% of patients.

The time point is: week 5, during vaccination. The study gave 300 ug of mutant IDH1 20-mer peptide per vaccine dose, with topical imiquimod. Those who donated had recent WHO grade 3 or 4 IDH1-mutant, ATRX-lost astrocytomas. Sequencing was performed on PBMCs, taken from a glioma patient whose treatment included an IDH1 peptide vaccine. The chain carries TRBV4-2 and TRBJ2-2, with 16 bases matching TRBD2. This TCR was recovered from a man younger than 35 with glioma. The CDR3 loop is CASTLGTSGRAGELFF. The DNA of the CDR3 is TGTGCCAGCACCTTAGGGACTAGCGGGAGGGCCGGGGAGCTGTTTTTT.